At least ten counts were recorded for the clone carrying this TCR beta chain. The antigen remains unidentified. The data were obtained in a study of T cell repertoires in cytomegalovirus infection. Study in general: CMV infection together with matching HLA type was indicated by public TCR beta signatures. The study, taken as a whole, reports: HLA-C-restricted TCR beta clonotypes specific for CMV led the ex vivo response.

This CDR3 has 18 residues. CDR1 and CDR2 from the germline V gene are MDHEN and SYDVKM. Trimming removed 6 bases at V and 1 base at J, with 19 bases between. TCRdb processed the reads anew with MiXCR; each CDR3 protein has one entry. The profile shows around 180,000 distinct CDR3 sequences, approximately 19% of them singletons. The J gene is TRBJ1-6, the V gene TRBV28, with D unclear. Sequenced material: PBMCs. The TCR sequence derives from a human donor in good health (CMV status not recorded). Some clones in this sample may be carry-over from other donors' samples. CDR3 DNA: TGTGCCAGCAGGCAACTCGGCCCCGCGGAGTCCTATAATTCACCCCTCCACTTT. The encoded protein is CASRQLGPAESYNSPLHF.